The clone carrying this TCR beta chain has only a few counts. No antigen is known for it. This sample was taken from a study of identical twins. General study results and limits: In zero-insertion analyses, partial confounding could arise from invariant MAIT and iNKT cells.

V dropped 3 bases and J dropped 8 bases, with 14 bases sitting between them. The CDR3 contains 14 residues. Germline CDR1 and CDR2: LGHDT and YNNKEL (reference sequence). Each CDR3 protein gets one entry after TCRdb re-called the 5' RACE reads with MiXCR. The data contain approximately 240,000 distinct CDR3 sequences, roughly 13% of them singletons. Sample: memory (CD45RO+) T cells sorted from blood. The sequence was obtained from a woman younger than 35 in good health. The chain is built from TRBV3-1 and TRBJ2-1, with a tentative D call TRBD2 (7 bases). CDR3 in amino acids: CASSHGWGGHEQFF. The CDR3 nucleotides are TGTGCCAGCAGCCACGGGTGGGGGGGCCATGAGCAGTTCTTC.